The next 26 T cell receptor beta chains were all read from a single sample in a study of OX40 agonist ivuxolimab in advanced cancers. The assay was immunoSEQ multiplex PCR, and TCRdb's table has in-frame clones only and misses some. The table includes some 33,000 clones, around 85% detected once. This specimen was CD4+ or CD8+ T cells sorted from blood, taken in a trial of the OX40 agonist ivuxolimab. Receptors originate from an adult with an advanced solid tumor such as melanoma, head and neck, liver or kidney cancer.

The chain employs TRBV7-2 and TRBJ2-3, with TRBD2 matching 8 bases. The germline CDR1 and CDR2 sequences are SGHTA and FQGNSA. Trimming at V came to 1 base and at J to 4 bases, leaving 4 bases not matched to a gene. This CDR3 is 15 amino acids long. The CDR3 here is CASSLGGLEADTQYF. CDR3 DNA sequence: TGTGCCAGCAGCTTAGGGGGACTAGAGGCAGATACGCAGTATTTT.

The rearrangement joins TRBV11-2 to TRBJ2-1; 7 bases fit TRBD1. The CDR3 is made up of 15 amino acids. Per the germline V gene, CDR1 is SGHAT and CDR2 is FQNNGV. V dropped 3 bases and J dropped 4; count of bases not matched to a gene: 6. CDR3 nucleotide sequence: TGTGCCAGCAGCTTCACCGGGACAGTTTACAATGAGCAGTTCTTC. Translating gives CASSFTGTVYNEQFF. The full variable domain, with the rest looked up from reference TRBV11-2 and TRBJ2-1, is EAGVAQSPRYKIIEKRQSVAFWCNPISGHATLYWYQQILGQGPKLLIQFQNNGVVDDSQLPKDRFSAERLKGVDSTLKIQPAKLEDSAVYLCASSFTGTVYNEQFFGPGTRLTVL.

The chain uses TRBV5-4 and TRBJ1-6; TRBD1 matches at 7 bases. The V gene's germline CDR1 is SGHNT and CDR2 YYREEE (reference sequence). V shed 4 bases, J shed 7 bases, and the junction held 5 bases outside the gene matches. The length of the CDR3 is 14 residues. The CDR3 protein is CASSLNRGNSPLHF. CDR3 nucleotide sequence: TGTGCCAGCAGCCTGAACAGGGGAAATTCACCCCTCCACTTT.

The chain combines TRBV6-5 with TRBJ2-3, with D uncertain. Germline lookup yields CDR1 MNHEY and CDR2 SVGAGI. The V end was cut by 5 bases, the J end by 5 bases, with 14 bases between. The CDR3 is 14 residues long. The CDR3 is CASSPGSRGDTQYF. CDR3 sequence (DNA): TGTGCCAGCAGTCCCGGATCGAGAGGAGATACGCAGTATTTT.

This chain connects TRBV13 to TRBJ2-7; 10 bases match TRBD2. Germline V gene sequence: CDR1 PRHDT, CDR2 FYEKMQ (reference sequence). V lost 5 bases to trimming and J lost 3 bases; unmatched junction nucleotides: 7. The length of the CDR3 is 15 residues. CDR3: CASSATGTSVYEQYF. The CDR3 DNA reads TGTGCCAGCAGCGCAACCGGGACTAGCGTCTACGAGCAGTACTTC.

This sequence joins TRBV6-5 and TRBJ2-7; D is possibly TRBD2 (6 bases). In germline, CDR1 is MNHEY, CDR2 SVGAGI. V lost 5 bases and J 6 bases, leaving 14 bases between the germline ends. The CDR3 covers 13 residues. CDR3 nucleotide sequence: TGTGCCAGCAGTGGATTTCAGGGACTCGAGCAGTACTTC. Its translation: CASSGFQGLEQYF.

The chain links TRBV18 to TRBJ2-5; the D is unclear. The V gene lost 3 bases and the J gene lost 4 bases, with 12 bases spanning the gap. This CDR3 has 14 amino acids. Germline V gene data show CDR1 as KGHSH and CDR2 as LQKENI. The CDR3 nucleotides are TGTGCCAGCTCACCGAAGCCTATCAGAGAGACCCAGTACTTC. This encodes CASSPKPIRETQYF.

This chain uses TRBV7-6 with TRBJ2-7; D may be TRBD1 (6 bases). Trimming stripped 1 base from V and 7 bases from J, with 14 bases between. This CDR3 is 14 amino acids long. CDR1 and CDR2 (germline): SGHVS, FNYEAQ. As DNA, the CDR3 is TGTGCCAGCAGCTTAGGGCACTTGAGGGGGGAGCAGTACTTC. Protein sequence: CASSLGHLRGEQYF. The full variable domain, in which reference TRBV7-6 and TRBJ2-7 provide the parts outside the CDR3, is GAGVSQSPRYKVTKRGQDVALRCDPISGHVSLYWYRQALGQGPEFLTYFNYEAQQDKSGLPNDRFSAERPEGSISTLTIQRTEQRDSAMYRCASSLGHLRGEQYFGPGTRLTVT.

The rearrangement joins TRBV30 to TRBJ1-1; TRBD1 is a possible D gene (5 bases). Trimming shortened V by 2 bases and J by 0 bases, and 10 bases separated the two germline ends. This CDR3 is built from 14 residues. Germline V gene data show CDR1 as GTSNPN and CDR2 as SVGIG (reference sequence). The CDR3 region is CAWSRGGMNTEAFF. In DNA form, the CDR3 reads TGTGCCTGGAGTAGGGGAGGCATGAACACTGAAGCTTTCTTT.

This chain connects TRBV7-3 to TRBJ2-3; the D gene is possibly TRBD2 (6 bases). V lost 5 bases and J lost 0, with 12 bases in between. The CDR3 totals 15 residues. The germline CDR1 and CDR2 sequences are SGHTA and FQGTGA. CDR3 amino acids: CASSPGTSSTDTQYF. CDR3 in DNA: TGTGCCAGCAGCCCAGGGACTTCTAGCACAGATACGCAGTATTTT.

The chain has TRBV7-6 and TRBJ2-5; D remains ambiguous. Germline CDR1 and CDR2: SGHVS and FNYEAQ. V lost 6 bases and J 3 bases, leaving 5 bases between the germline ends. The CDR3 contains 11 residues. CDR3 amino acids: CASRLEETQYF. DNA of the CDR3: TGTGCCAGCAGGTTGGAAGAGACCCAGTACTTC.

The V gene is TRBV4-1, the J gene TRBJ1-6; the match to TRBD1 covers 7 bases. The CDR3 extends over 14 amino acids. The germline gives CDR1 MGHRA, CDR2 YSYEKL. Trimming cost V 8 bases and J 5 bases; bases outside gene matches: 6. The CDR3 loop reads CASCPTGDNSPLHF. The CDR3 nucleotides are TGCGCCAGCTGTCCTACAGGGGATAATTCACCCCTCCACTTT.

This chain joins TRBV19 and TRBJ2-1, with a possible D match to TRBD1 (5 bases). Germline-derived CDR1 and CDR2 are LNHDA and SQIVND (reference sequence). Trimming left V 3 bases short and J 6 bases short, with 6 bases between. This CDR3 comprises 12 residues. DNA for the CDR3: TGTGCCAGTAGTATTGGGGCCAATGAGCAGTTCTTC. It translates to CASSIGANEQFF. The full variable domain, rest sourced from reference TRBV19 and TRBJ2-1, is DGGITQSPKYLFRKEGQNVTLSCEQNLNHDAMYWYRQDPGQGLRLIYYSQIVNDFQKGDIAEGYSVSREKKESFPLTVTSAQKNPTAFYLCASSIGANEQFFGPGTRLTVL.

This clone was recorded only once. The CDR3 bases are TGCGCCAGCAGTGATTCCCCAGGGATCGGGGAGCTGTTTTTT. It encodes CASSDSPGIGELFF. This chain joins TRBV10-1 and TRBJ2-2; weak D call: TRBD1 (5 bases). CDR3 length: 14 amino acids. V was shortened by 3 bases and J by 7 bases, with 12 bases between the two germline ends. Per the germline V gene, CDR1 is WNHNN and CDR2 is SYGVQD (reference sequence).

The rearrangement joins TRBV15 to TRBJ1-2; D is possibly TRBD1 (6 bases). The CDR3 contains 15 residues. Per germline, CDR1 LNHNV and CDR2 YYDKDF (reference sequence). V was pared by 0 bases and J by 7 bases, with 15 bases between. The CDR3 sequence: CATSRDPPGAIGYTF. The DNA of the CDR3 is TGTGCCACCAGCAGAGATCCCCCGGGGGCGATTGGCTACACCTTC.

The genes are TRBV27 and TRBJ2-7; D unresolved. Trimming pared 8 bases from V and 3 bases from J, leaving 23 bases between. The CDR3 consists of 16 residues. From germline, CDR1 is MNHEY and CDR2 SMNVEV (reference sequence). The CDR3 DNA reads TGTGCCAGCCGGCGACTCAACAGTGCCGGTCACTACGAGCAGTACTTC. The encoded protein is CASRRLNSAGHYEQYF.

J is TRBJ2-3 and V is TRBV9; the match to TRBD2 covers 13 bases. V lost 4 bases, J lost 0 bases, and 14 bases stayed unmatched. The germline V gene has CDR1 SGDLS and CDR2 YYNGEE. The CDR3 has 20 residues. CDR3 DNA sequence: TGTGCCAGCAGCTCCCCGCGACTAGCGGGAGGAGGGGCTAGCACAGATACGCAGTATTTT. Protein: CASSSPRLAGGGASTDTQYF.

This clone was seen a handful of times. V is TRBV5-4 and J is TRBJ2-1, with 7 bases lining up with TRBD2. The ends lost 3 bases at V and 6 bases at J; junction bases unmatched: 9. This CDR3 is 15 amino acids long. Germline CDR1 SGHNT, CDR2 YYREEE (reference sequence). CDR3 sequence reads: CASSSPPGEGNEQFF. CDR3 bases: TGTGCCAGCAGCTCTCCCCCGGGGGAGGGCAATGAGCAGTTCTTC.

The rearrangement joins TRBV20-1 to TRBJ2-2; D gene unclear. The V and J ends lost 7 bases and 3 bases respectively, with 6 bases between them. The length of the CDR3 is 11 residues. Germline values: CDR1 DFQATT, CDR2 SNEGSKA (reference sequence). CDR3 protein: CSVGYTGELFF. The DNA of the CDR3 is TGCAGTGTAGGGTACACCGGGGAGCTGTTTTTT.

The V call is TRBV7-2, the J call TRBJ2-3, with 8 bases aligning to TRBD2. V lost 3 bases, J lost 5 bases, and 13 bases stayed unmatched. CDR1 is SGHTA, CDR2 FQGNSA, per germline. The CDR3 runs 17 residues. This chain's CDR3 is CASSFGGRGGLEDTQYF. DNA of the CDR3: TGTGCCAGCAGCTTTGGGGGCCGGGGGGGGCTAGAAGATACGCAGTATTTT.

The chain uses TRBV6-1 and TRBJ2-7; D remains unclear. Per the germline V gene, CDR1 is MNHNS and CDR2 is SASEGT. The germline V and J ends were trimmed by 1 base and 7 bases, with 14 bases remaining between them. The CDR3 extends over 14 amino acids. The CDR3 bases are TGTGCCAGCAGTGAAGGATCAGGAGTTTGGGAGCAGTACTTC. Protein sequence: CASSEGSGVWEQYF.

The CDR3 sequence is CASSPYRVFTEAFF. The CDR3 nucleotides read TGTGCCAGCAGCCCATACAGGGTGTTCACTGAAGCTTTCTTT. The chain couples TRBV7-2 to TRBJ1-1, with D possibly TRBD1 on 6 matching bases. CDR1 is SGHTA and CDR2 is FQGNSA in the germline V gene. V was pared by 5 bases and J by 4 bases, with 14 bases between. The CDR3 spans 14 residues.

This clone was seen a single time. This rearrangement joins TRBV4-1 to TRBJ2-5, with D perhaps TRBD1 (6 bases). The germline CDR1 and CDR2 sequences are MGHRA and YSYEKL. The length of the CDR3 is 13 residues. Trimming took off 0 bases at V and 6 bases at J, with 8 bases between the two ends. CDR3 nucleotides: TGCGCCAGCAGCCAAGACAGGGGAAAGACCCAGTACTTC. This encodes CASSQDRGKTQYF.

The chain employs TRBV7-6 and TRBJ2-7; perhaps TRBD1 as D (6 bases). Germline V gene lookup returns CDR1 SGHVS and CDR2 FNYEAQ. Deletions cut 0 bases from V and 0 bases from J, with 15 bases between. The CDR3 is 17 amino acids. This CDR3 reads CASSLARGTPDSYEQYF. The CDR3 DNA is TGTGCCAGCAGCTTAGCGAGGGGGACACCGGACTCCTACGAGCAGTACTTC.

The table lists this clone with a few counts. The chain combines TRBV9 with TRBJ1-1; D is ambiguous. Trimming removed 4 bases from V and 3 bases from J, with 10 bases in between. Germline CDR1 is SGDLS and CDR2 is YYNGEE. The CDR3 runs to 13 residues. The CDR3 nucleotides read TGTGCCAGCAGCACCTACGAATACACTGAAGCTTTCTTT. The encoded protein is CASSTYEYTEAFF.

The rearrangement uses TRBV27 and TRBJ1-2; 11 positions agree with TRBD1. CDR1 and CDR2 (germline): MNHEY, SMNVEV (reference sequence). The CDR3 spans 15 residues. Losses at the gene ends were 5 bases for V and 4 bases for J; bases not matched to a gene: 6. CDR3 DNA: TGTGCCAGCAGTGAGGACAGGGGGCGCGGCTATGGCTACACCTTC. It codes for CASSEDRGRGYGYTF.